This T cell receptor beta chain was documented in a study of shared clonotypes between healthy human individuals. The CD8 memory sample joined CD45RO+ cells and CCR7-negative CD45RA+ cells. The CDR3 has 15 amino acids. Trimming removed 5 bases at V and 1 base at J, with 14 bases between. Germline CDR1 reads MNHEY; CDR2 reads SMNVEV (reference sequence). The authors distributed each subset's genomic DNA evenly over several immunoSEQ plates. Here immunoSEQ multiplex PCR was the method, and the copy in TCRdb shows in-frame clones only, minus some. Of about 330,000 clones detected, roughly 84% appear once; the ten largest clones hold roughly 15%. This clone came up once. Its target is unknown. Findings and limits, study-wide: Richness estimates generally favored naive over memory subsets.

Sequencing was done on a sample of memory CD8+ T cells sorted from blood. This sample's subset: CD45RO+ cells pooled with CCR7-negative TemRA cells. The chain links TRBV27 to TRBJ2-5; the D is unclear. The receptor was isolated from a man younger than 30 in good health. The CDR3 is CASSNSPEIQETQYF. The CDR3 DNA is TGTGCCAGCAGTAATAGTCCCGAAATCCAAGAGACCCAGTACTTC.